The rows below give T cell receptor beta chains drawn from one sample of a study of PD-1 blockade in mismatch repair-deficient tumors. Only in-frame clones appear in the TCRdb table, and some are missing; sequencing was by immunoSEQ multiplex PCR. The profile shows 40,000 to 65,000 clones, over 70% of them singletons. The specimen comprised peripheral blood, sampled 20 weeks after starting pembrolizumab. The receptors were sampled from an adult with mismatch repair-deficient cancer. CDR3s include the opening cysteine and the closing phenylalanine or tryptophan. Fields, in order: CDR3 protein, CDR3 DNA, J gene, clone size, D gene, CDR3 length, V gene. D genes are given only for firm matches. Size tells how often a clone was seen (once, few, many) or the class of an expanded clone, and some rows leave it out.

cdr3_aa: CASSQGLEGDTQYF; cdr3_nt: TGCGCCAGCAGCCAAGGCCTAGAAGGAGATACGCAGTATTTT; j_call: TRBJ2-3; clone_size: NA; d_call: NA; cdr3_length: 14; v_call: TRBV4-1
cdr3_aa: CATKGQYDQPQHF; cdr3_nt: TGTGCCACCAAGGGACAGTACGATCAGCCCCAGCATTTT; j_call: TRBJ1-5; clone_size: NA; d_call: TRBD1; cdr3_length: 13; v_call: TRBV19
cdr3_aa: CASRAQESLNQPQHF; cdr3_nt: TGTGCCAGTAGAGCACAGGAAAGCCTCAATCAGCCCCAGCATTTT; j_call: TRBJ1-5; clone_size: NA; d_call: NA; cdr3_length: 15; v_call: TRBV19
cdr3_aa: CASTQGNGELVF; cdr3_nt: TGTGCCAGCACCCAGGGGAACGGGGAGCTGGTTTTT; j_call: TRBJ2-2; clone_size: NA; d_call: NA; cdr3_length: 12; v_call: TRBV25-1
cdr3_aa: CASRDSGSSTDTQYF; cdr3_nt: TGTGCCAGCAGGGATAGCGGGTCTAGCACAGATACGCAGTATTTT; j_call: TRBJ2-3; clone_size: NA; d_call: TRBD2; cdr3_length: 15; v_call: TRBV11-2
cdr3_aa: CASSSFSGANVLTF; cdr3_nt: TGTGCCAGCAGCTCTTTCTCTGGGGCCAACGTCCTGACTTTC; j_call: TRBJ2-6; clone_size: NA; d_call: NA; cdr3_length: 14; v_call: TRBV5-4
cdr3_aa: CASSFILRGGEDTQYF; cdr3_nt: TGTGCCAGCAGCTTCATCCTTCGGGGGGGCGAGGATACGCAGTATTTT; j_call: TRBJ2-3; clone_size: NA; d_call: TRBD2; cdr3_length: 16; v_call: TRBV13
cdr3_aa: CASSGSGTGTEAFF; cdr3_nt: TGTGCCAGCAGCGGATCCGGGACAGGGACTGAAGCTTTCTTT; j_call: TRBJ1-1; clone_size: NA; d_call: TRBD1; cdr3_length: 14; v_call: TRBV9
cdr3_aa: CASSQDRAAGSTDTQYF; cdr3_nt: TGTGCCAGCAGCCAAGACAGGGCAGCGGGTAGCACAGATACGCAGTATTTT; j_call: TRBJ2-3; clone_size: NA; d_call: NA; cdr3_length: 17; v_call: TRBV7-9
cdr3_aa: CASSLEGMRAGSNEQFF; cdr3_nt: TGTGCCAGCAGCTTAGAGGGTATGCGGGCAGGTTCCAATGAGCAGTTCTTC; j_call: TRBJ2-1; clone_size: NA; d_call: NA; cdr3_length: 17; v_call: TRBV11-3
cdr3_aa: CASSPLPDRENTEAFF; cdr3_nt: TGCGCCAGCAGCCCTCTCCCGGACAGGGAGAACACTGAAGCTTTCTTT; j_call: TRBJ1-1; clone_size: NA; d_call: TRBD1; cdr3_length: 16; v_call: TRBV10-2
cdr3_aa: CASSLTGLSYEQYF; cdr3_nt: TGTGCCAGCAGTCTGACTGGACTCTCCTACGAGCAGTACTTC; j_call: TRBJ2-7; clone_size: NA; d_call: NA; cdr3_length: 14; v_call: TRBV11-3
cdr3_aa: CASSQVSGQTNNEQFF; cdr3_nt: TGCGCCAGCAGCCAAGTTTCGGGACAGACGAACAATGAGCAGTTCTTC; j_call: TRBJ2-1; clone_size: NA; d_call: TRBD1; cdr3_length: 16; v_call: TRBV4-1
cdr3_aa: CASSDRGRIYEQYF; cdr3_nt: TGTGCCAGTAGCGACAGGGGACGGATCTACGAGCAGTACTTC; j_call: TRBJ2-7; clone_size: once; d_call: TRBD1; cdr3_length: 14; v_call: TRBV19
cdr3_aa: CASSLLRPSGSHNEQFF; cdr3_nt: TGTGCCAGCAGCCTTCTGAGACCTAGCGGGAGCCACAATGAGCAGTTCTTC; j_call: TRBJ2-1; clone_size: NA; d_call: TRBD2; cdr3_length: 17; v_call: TRBV14
cdr3_aa: CALQGATDYGYTF; cdr3_nt: TGTGCCTTACAGGGGGCGACGGACTATGGCTACACCTTC; j_call: TRBJ1-2; clone_size: NA; d_call: TRBD1; cdr3_length: 13; v_call: TRBV30
cdr3_aa: CASSRSGAGVQNEQFF; cdr3_nt: TGCGCCAGCAGCCGCTCAGGGGCAGGGGTTCAAAATGAGCAGTTCTTC; j_call: TRBJ2-1; clone_size: NA; d_call: NA; cdr3_length: 16; v_call: TRBV5-1
cdr3_aa: CASSRVGGLEPQHF; cdr3_nt: TGTGCCAGCAGCCGGGTGGGTGGCTTAGAGCCCCAGCATTTT; j_call: TRBJ1-5; clone_size: NA; d_call: NA; cdr3_length: 14; v_call: TRBV4-2
cdr3_aa: CASSGGDRSTNEKLFF; cdr3_nt: TGTGCCAGCAGCGGGGGGGACAGGTCAACTAATGAAAAACTGTTTTTT; j_call: TRBJ1-4; clone_size: NA; d_call: TRBD1; cdr3_length: 16; v_call: TRBV9
cdr3_aa: CASSTGPSNQPQHF; cdr3_nt: TGCGCCAGCAGCACGGGACCCAGCAATCAGCCCCAGCATTTT; j_call: TRBJ1-5; clone_size: NA; d_call: NA; cdr3_length: 14; v_call: TRBV4-1
cdr3_aa: CASGLGNTEAFF; cdr3_nt: TGTGCTAGTGGTTTGGGGAACACTGAAGCTTTCTTT; j_call: TRBJ1-1; clone_size: NA; d_call: NA; cdr3_length: 12; v_call: TRBV12-5
cdr3_aa: CASSLAKGQGAGNEQFF; cdr3_nt: TGTGCCAGCAGCTTAGCAAAAGGTCAGGGGGCAGGGAATGAGCAGTTCTTC; j_call: TRBJ2-1; clone_size: NA; d_call: TRBD1; cdr3_length: 17; v_call: TRBV7-3
cdr3_aa: CASSVQFNEQFF; cdr3_nt: TGTGCCAGCAGTGTGCAGTTCAATGAGCAGTTCTTC; j_call: TRBJ2-1; clone_size: once; d_call: NA; cdr3_length: 12; v_call: TRBV25-1
cdr3_aa: CASSFGSGYEQYF; cdr3_nt: TGTGCCAGCAGCTTCGGTAGCGGCTACGAGCAGTACTTC; j_call: TRBJ2-7; clone_size: NA; d_call: NA; cdr3_length: 13; v_call: TRBV5-4
cdr3_aa: CASSQARQGNYGYTF; cdr3_nt: TGTGCCAGCAGCCAAGCAAGACAGGGAAACTATGGCTACACCTTC; j_call: TRBJ1-2; clone_size: few; d_call: TRBD1; cdr3_length: 15; v_call: TRBV4-2
cdr3_aa: CASSLLGLADNEQFF; cdr3_nt: TGTGCCAGCAGCCTCCTTGGACTAGCGGATAATGAGCAGTTCTTC; j_call: TRBJ2-1; clone_size: NA; d_call: TRBD2; cdr3_length: 15; v_call: TRBV7-3
cdr3_aa: CASSLASSARGRFF; cdr3_nt: TGTGCCAGCAGTCTAGCTTCTAGCGCCAGGGGGCGGTTCTTC; j_call: TRBJ2-1; clone_size: NA; d_call: TRBD1; cdr3_length: 14; v_call: TRBV27
cdr3_aa: CAWEDWTSGEKLFF; cdr3_nt: TGTGCCTGGGAGGATTGGACGTCGGGCGAAAAACTGTTTTTT; j_call: TRBJ1-4; clone_size: NA; d_call: NA; cdr3_length: 14; v_call: TRBV30
cdr3_aa: CASSLAASAPPYEQYF; cdr3_nt: TGTGCCAGCAGCTTAGCGGCCAGCGCGCCACCCTACGAGCAGTACTTC; j_call: TRBJ2-7; clone_size: NA; d_call: NA; cdr3_length: 16; v_call: TRBV7-2
cdr3_aa: CASSHYPGQGPLEAFF; cdr3_nt: TGTGCCAGCAGCCATTATCCGGGACAGGGCCCGTTAGAAGCTTTCTTT; j_call: TRBJ1-1; clone_size: few; d_call: TRBD1; cdr3_length: 16; v_call: TRBV9
cdr3_aa: CSGNPGAVNTEAFF; cdr3_nt: TGCAGCGGGAACCCAGGGGCAGTGAACACTGAAGCTTTCTTT; j_call: TRBJ1-1; clone_size: NA; d_call: NA; cdr3_length: 14; v_call: TRBV29-1
cdr3_aa: CASSSRPGVPYEQYF; cdr3_nt: TGTGCCAGCAGTTCCCGACCGGGAGTTCCTTACGAGCAGTACTTC; j_call: TRBJ2-7; clone_size: NA; d_call: NA; cdr3_length: 15; v_call: TRBV27
cdr3_aa: CASSELVGRGGTGELFF; cdr3_nt: TGTGCCAGCAGTGAATTGGTGGGGAGGGGAGGAACCGGGGAGCTGTTTTTT; j_call: TRBJ2-2; clone_size: NA; d_call: TRBD2; cdr3_length: 17; v_call: TRBV25-1
cdr3_aa: CASSPVGQGNEQYF; cdr3_nt: TGTGCCAGCAGCCCGGTGGGCCAGGGCAACGAGCAGTACTTC; j_call: TRBJ2-7; clone_size: NA; d_call: NA; cdr3_length: 14; v_call: TRBV7-9
cdr3_aa: CASSQEGSGANVLTF; cdr3_nt: TGCGCCAGCAGCCAAGAAGGCTCTGGGGCCAACGTCCTGACTTTC; j_call: TRBJ2-6; clone_size: NA; d_call: NA; cdr3_length: 15; v_call: TRBV4-1
cdr3_aa: CSVVPSLFTTDTQYF; cdr3_nt: TGCAGCGTTGTCCCCTCCCTGTTCACCACAGATACGCAGTATTTT; j_call: TRBJ2-3; clone_size: once; d_call: NA; cdr3_length: 15; v_call: TRBV29-1
cdr3_aa: CASSSAGTATDTQYF; cdr3_nt: TGTGCCAGCAGTTCCGCCGGGACAGCCACAGATACGCAGTATTTT; j_call: TRBJ2-3; clone_size: NA; d_call: TRBD1; cdr3_length: 15; v_call: TRBV5-8